Included here is one T cell receptor (beta chain) sequence, with context. Its antigen specificity is not known. No base-level quality is on record; no much larger clone is a single base apart. RNA was extracted using the RNeasy kit, and about 0.45 to 1 ug of the RNA was reverse transcribed with random hexamers. The immunoSEQ multiplex PCR assay, which covers 54 Vbeta and 13 Jbeta segments, was used to amplify TCR beta CDR3 regions. To correct PCR amplification bias, a synthetic template baseline was used for both primer optimization and computational correction. Processing in the source paper ran as follows. Reads were annotated to V, D and J genes per IMGT and analyzed with immunoSEQ Analyzer, keeping only productive sequences. Clonality was calculated as one minus the Shannon entropy normalized by log2 of the number of productive unique sequences. Public and private clones were assessed among the 100 most prevalent clones of each patient and control. Susac-specific clones were defined as absent from healthy and MS cohorts, 800 to 1,200 published viral clones and other ImmuneACCESS disease sequences. In TCRdb, the public reads were trimmed at Q25 with fastp and aligned with MiXCR, with productive beta chains retained. Merged by CDR3 protein, the rows form single entries marked with the most common genes and DNA. In this record, the V and J calls reflect TCRdb's handling and not the investigators' own analysis. The sample contains about 130,000 distinct CDR3 sequences, more than 80% of them found a single time. Approximately 0.29% of the sample goes to the ten largest clones.

The CDR1 and CDR2 encoded by the germline V gene (reference sequence) are SEHNR and FQNEAQ. Compared with germline, V lacks 2 bases and J lacks 5 bases; bases without a gene match: 8. Measured from the cysteine to the phenylalanine, the CDR3 is 17 residues long. Only the CDR3 region is kept as DNA, spanning 51 bases read in frame from base 1. This sample is drawn from a study of CD8 T cells in Susac syndrome (dated by TCRdb to the late 2010s). For the wider study: The study used repertoire sequencing to test whether antigen drove CD8+ T cell activation and differentiation in Susac syndrome. The clonality of the CD8+ T cell repertoire was compared across 11 to 12 healthy donors, about 14 Susac syndrome patients and fewer than 16 multiple sclerosis patients.

General conclusions and limits of the study: The TCR sequencing and HLA analysis was acknowledged to have included a relatively small number of individuals.

Peripheral blood CD8+ and CD4+ T cells from healthy donors, Susac syndrome patients and multiple sclerosis patients were profiled using high-throughput TCR beta sequencing. The multiple sclerosis controls were treatment-naive patients whose relapsing-remitting disease, either stable or active, fulfilled the revised McDonald criteria. Bulk CD8+ and CD4+ T cells were purified by magnetic negative isolation, while CD8+ TEMRA cells were enriched using FACS. Blood was collected in EDTA tubes and processed within 24 hours, with PBMCs isolated through density gradient centrifugation. PBMCs destined for TCR sequencing were cryopreserved in liquid nitrogen and later thawed in a 37 °C water bath. The sorted or isolated CD4+, CD8+ and CD8+ TEMRA cells reached a purity of at least 90%.

Sequencing was done on a sample of CD8+ T cells from PBMCs. This receptor was taken from a human donor with multiple sclerosis. The chain was built from TRBV7-9 and TRBJ2-3; 12 junctional bases match TRBD1. For the CDR3, the sequence is CASSLRGRDRGQDTQYF. At the DNA level, the sequence is TGTGCCAGCAGCTTAAGGGGCCGGGACAGGGGGCAAGATACGCAGTATTTT.